This T cell receptor beta chain was identified in a study of identical twins. Study conclusions and caveats: Out-of-frame TCR alpha sharing observed in monozygotic twins exceeded model estimates.

This clonotype was counted only a few times. Its specificity is not known. A universal primer site came from template switching; cDNA carried unique molecular identifiers. TCRdb independently ran MiXCR on the 5' RACE reads; one entry per CDR3 protein. The repertoire holds just under 550,000 distinct CDR3 sequences, with approximately 16% as singletons. The CDR3 extends over 14 amino acids. The V and J ends lost 6 bases and 3 bases respectively, with 12 bases between them. Another study also made use of these data, one on yellow fever vaccine responses in identical twins. This second report adds: On the reported evidence, twins' vaccine T cell responses seemed partly convergent and partly personalized.

The TCR comes from a woman aged 18-30 years in good health. The V call is TRBV12-3 or TRBV12-4, the J call TRBJ1-5, with D possibly matching TRBD1 (5 bases). The sample consisted of CD4+ T cells sorted from blood. The CDR3 bases are TGTGCCAGCAGATCCGGGGGTCACAATCAGCCCCAGCATTTT. It encodes CASRSGGHNQPQHF.